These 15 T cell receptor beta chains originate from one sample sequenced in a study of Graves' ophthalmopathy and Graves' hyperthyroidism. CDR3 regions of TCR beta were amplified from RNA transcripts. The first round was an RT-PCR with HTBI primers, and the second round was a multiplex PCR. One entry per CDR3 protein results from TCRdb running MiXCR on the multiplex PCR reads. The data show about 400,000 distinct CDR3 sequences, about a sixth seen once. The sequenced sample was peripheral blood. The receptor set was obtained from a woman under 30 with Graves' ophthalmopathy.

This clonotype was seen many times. The chain's CDR3 is CASRDGGTEAFF. The CDR3 DNA reads as TGCGCCAGCAGGGACGGAGGGACTGAAGCTTTCTTT. This chain uses TRBV10-1 with TRBJ1-1; D not resolved. Trimming cost V 6 bases and J 5 bases, with 10 bases left between them. Germline assignment: CDR1 WNHNN and CDR2 SYGVQD (reference sequence). The CDR3 runs 12 residues.

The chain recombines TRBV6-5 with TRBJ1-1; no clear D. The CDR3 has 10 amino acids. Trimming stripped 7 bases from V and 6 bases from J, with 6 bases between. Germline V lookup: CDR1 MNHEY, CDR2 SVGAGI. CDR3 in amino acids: CASTSPEAFF. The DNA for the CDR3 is TGTGCCAGCACGTCTCCTGAAGCTTTCTTT.

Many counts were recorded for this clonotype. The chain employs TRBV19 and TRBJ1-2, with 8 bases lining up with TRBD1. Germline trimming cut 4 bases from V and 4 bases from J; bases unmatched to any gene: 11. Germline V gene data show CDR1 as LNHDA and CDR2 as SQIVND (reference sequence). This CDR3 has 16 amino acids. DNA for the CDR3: TGTGCCAGTAGTACGGGACAGGTCCTCAGGGCCTATGGCTACACCTTC. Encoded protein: CASSTGQVLRAYGYTF.

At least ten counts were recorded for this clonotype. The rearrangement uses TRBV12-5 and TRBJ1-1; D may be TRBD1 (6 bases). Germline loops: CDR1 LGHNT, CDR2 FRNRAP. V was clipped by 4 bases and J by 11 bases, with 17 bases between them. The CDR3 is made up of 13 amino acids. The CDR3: CASGWEGDVGAFF. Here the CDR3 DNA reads TGTGCTAGTGGTTGGGAGGGGGACGTTGGGGCTTTCTTT.

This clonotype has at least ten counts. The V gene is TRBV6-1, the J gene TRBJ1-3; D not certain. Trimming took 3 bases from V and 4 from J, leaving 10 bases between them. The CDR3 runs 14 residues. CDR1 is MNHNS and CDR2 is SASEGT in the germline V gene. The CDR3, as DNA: TGTGCCAGCAGTGATTGGCGAGGCGGAAACACCATATATTTT. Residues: CASSDWRGGNTIYF.

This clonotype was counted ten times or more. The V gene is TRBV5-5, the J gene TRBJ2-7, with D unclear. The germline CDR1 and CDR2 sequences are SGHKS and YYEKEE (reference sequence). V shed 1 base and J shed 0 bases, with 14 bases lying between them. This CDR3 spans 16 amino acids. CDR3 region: CASSLIGNVGSYEQYF. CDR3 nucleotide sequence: TGTGCCAGCAGCTTGATCGGTAACGTGGGCTCCTACGAGCAGTACTTC.

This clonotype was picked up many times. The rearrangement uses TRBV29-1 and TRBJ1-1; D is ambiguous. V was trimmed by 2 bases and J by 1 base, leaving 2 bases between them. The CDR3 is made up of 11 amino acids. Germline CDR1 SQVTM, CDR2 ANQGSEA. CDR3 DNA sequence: TGCAGCGTTGAAAAGAACACTGAAGCTTTCTTT. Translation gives CSVEKNTEAFF.

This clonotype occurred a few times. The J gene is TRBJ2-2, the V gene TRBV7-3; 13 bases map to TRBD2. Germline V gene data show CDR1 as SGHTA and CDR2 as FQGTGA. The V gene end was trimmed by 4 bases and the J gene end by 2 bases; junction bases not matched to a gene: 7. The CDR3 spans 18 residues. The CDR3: CASSSRLAGGRNTGELFF. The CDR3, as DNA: TGTGCCAGCAGCTCTCGACTAGCGGGGGGTCGAAACACCGGGGAGCTGTTTTTT.

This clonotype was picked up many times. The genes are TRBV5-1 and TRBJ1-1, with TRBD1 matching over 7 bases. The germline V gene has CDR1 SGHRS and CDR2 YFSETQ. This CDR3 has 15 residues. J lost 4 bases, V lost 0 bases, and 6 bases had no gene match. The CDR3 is CASSLEGQWGTEAFF. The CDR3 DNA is TGCGCCAGCAGCTTGGAGGGACAGTGGGGCACTGAAGCTTTCTTT.

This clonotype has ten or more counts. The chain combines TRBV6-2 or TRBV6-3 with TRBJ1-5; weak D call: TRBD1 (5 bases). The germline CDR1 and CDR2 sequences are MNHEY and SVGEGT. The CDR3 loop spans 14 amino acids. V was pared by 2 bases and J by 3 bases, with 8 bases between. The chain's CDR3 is CASSYVDTNQPQHF. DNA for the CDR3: TGTGCCAGCAGTTACGTGGACACCAATCAGCCCCAGCATTTT.

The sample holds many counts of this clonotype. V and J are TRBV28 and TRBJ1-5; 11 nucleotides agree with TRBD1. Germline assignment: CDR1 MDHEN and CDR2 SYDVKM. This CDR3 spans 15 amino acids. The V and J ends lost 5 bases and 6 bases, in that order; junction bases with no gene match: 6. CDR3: CASSHRDRGFQPQHF. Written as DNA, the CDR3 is TGTGCCAGCAGTCATCGGGACAGGGGGTTTCAGCCCCAGCATTTT.

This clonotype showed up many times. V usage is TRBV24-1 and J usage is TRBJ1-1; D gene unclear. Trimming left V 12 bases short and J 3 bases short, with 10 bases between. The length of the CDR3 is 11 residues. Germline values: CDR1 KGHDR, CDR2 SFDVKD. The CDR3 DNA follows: TGTGCCTCCTATGCGTACACTGAAGCTTTCTTT. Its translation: CASYAYTEAFF.

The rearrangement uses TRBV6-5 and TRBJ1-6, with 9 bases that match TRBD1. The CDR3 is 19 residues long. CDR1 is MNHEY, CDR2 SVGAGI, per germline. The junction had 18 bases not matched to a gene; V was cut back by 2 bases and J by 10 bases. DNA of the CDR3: TGTGCCAGCAGTTACGCCTTCCACTACCCCGGGACAGGGAAGTCACCCCTCCACTTT. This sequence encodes CASSYAFHYPGTGKSPLHF.

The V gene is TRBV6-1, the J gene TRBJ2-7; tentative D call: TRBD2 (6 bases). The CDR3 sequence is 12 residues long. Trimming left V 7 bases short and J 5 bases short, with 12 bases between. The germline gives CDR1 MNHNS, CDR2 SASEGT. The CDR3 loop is CASMEGTHEQYF. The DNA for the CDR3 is TGTGCCAGCATGGAGGGTACCCACGAGCAGTACTTC.

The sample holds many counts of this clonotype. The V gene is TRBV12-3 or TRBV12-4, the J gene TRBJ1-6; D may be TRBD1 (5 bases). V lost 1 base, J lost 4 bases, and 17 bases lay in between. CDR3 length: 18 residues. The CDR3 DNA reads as TGTGCCAGCAGTTTAGTTGGGACCCCCTATTTTTATAATTCACCCCTCCACTTT. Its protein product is CASSLVGTPYFYNSPLHF.